The sequence of this T cell receptor (beta chain) was determined in a study of blood T cells in healthy people across ages. Primed by a sample-barcoded 5' primer and a J-beta primer mix, a second PCR proceeded for about 7 to 11 cycles. TCRdb recomputed calls from the 5' RACE reads with MiXCR, one row per CDR3 protein. The sample contains 1,800,000 or so distinct CDR3 sequences, approximately 40% of which appear only once. The CDR3 is made up of 15 amino acids. Between the trimmed V and J ends, which lost 1 base and 5 bases, there was a span of 14 bases. The V gene's germline CDR1 is LGHNA and CDR2 YSLEER.

The chain is built from TRBV4-3 and TRBJ2-5; the D gene could be TRBD1 or TRBD2 (6 bases each). The sample consisted of blood. The source is a human donor in good health. The DNA for the CDR3 is TGCGCCAGCAGCCAAGTTGAGGGGGGAGAGGAGACCCAGTACTTC. Translated: CASSQVEGGEETQYF.